The next 24 T cell receptor beta chains were all read from a single sample in a study of T cell responses to AZD1222 COVID-19 vaccine. Clones were read by immunoSEQ multiplex PCR, and TCRdb kept only the in-frame ones, dropping some. The sample consists of around 87,000 clones, about nine tenths of them appearing once. The sample consisted of peripheral blood, taken on day 0 of AZD1222 vaccination. All receptors come from an adult in good health.

The chain combines TRBV2 with TRBJ1-1; no clear D gene. CDR1 and CDR2 (germline): SNHLY, FYNNEI. Trimming stripped 3 bases from V and 7 bases from J, with 15 bases between. This CDR3 contains 14 residues. The CDR3 is CASSDQDAPNEAFF. CDR3 sequence (DNA): TGTGCCAGCAGTGATCAGGACGCTCCGAATGAAGCTTTCTTT.

The rearrangement links TRBV27 to TRBJ1-4, with 7 bases that match TRBD1. V shed 10 bases, J shed 8 bases, and the junction held 10 bases outside the gene matches. The CDR3 runs 13 residues. Germline loops: CDR1 MNHEY, CDR2 SMNVEV (reference sequence). The chain's CDR3 is CAIAQGLGEKLFF. In DNA form, the CDR3 reads TGTGCCATCGCACAGGGGTTAGGAGAAAAACTGTTTTTT. Full variable domain (remainder filled in from reference TRBV27 and TRBJ1-4): EAQVTQNPRYLITVTGKKLTVTCSQNMNHEYMSWYRQDPGLGLRQIYYSMNVEVTDKGDVPEGYKVSRKEKRNFPLILESPSPNQTSLYFCAIAQGLGEKLFFGSGTQLSVL.

V is TRBV5-1 and J is TRBJ2-7; 7 bases fit TRBD1. The CDR3 consists of 15 residues. Germline V gives CDR1 SGHRS, CDR2 YFSETQ. After removal of 0 bases from V and 0 bases from J, the junction contained 3 bases not matched to a gene. As DNA, the CDR3 is TGCGCCAGCAGCTTGGAGGGGGCGTACTCCTACGAGCAGTACTTC. This translates into CASSLEGAYSYEQYF. Full variable domain (missing parts from reference TRBV5-1 and TRBJ2-7): KAGVTQTPRYLIKTRGQQVTLSCSPISGHRSVSWYQQTPGQGLQFLFEYFSETQRNKGNFPGRFSGRQFSNSRSEMNVSTLELGDSALYLCASSLEGAYSYEQYFGPGTRLTVT.

J is TRBJ2-5 and V is TRBV6-5; 16 bases fit TRBD2. The J segment lost 7 bases and the V segment lost 10 bases, leaving 9 bases of the junction unmatched. Germline CDR1 reads MNHEY; CDR2 reads SVGAGI. CDR3 length equals 15 residues. The CDR3 nucleotides read TGTGCCACATCACTAGGGACTAGCGGGAGGGGGACCCAGTACTTC. Amino acids: CATSLGTSGRGTQYF.

In regard to this clone: Distinct nucleotide sequences in the sample also encode this CDR3. This chain connects TRBV12-3 or TRBV12-4 to TRBJ1-2; 7 nucleotides line up with TRBD1. This CDR3 is built from 13 residues. Unmatched junction bases numbered 4, after V lost 5 bases and J lost 4 bases. CDR3 loop: CASSRDRVYGYTF. CDR3 bases: TGTGCCAGCAGTCGGGACAGAGTCTATGGCTACACCTTC.

The V and J genes are TRBV29-1 and TRBJ2-1, with TRBD1 matching over 7 bases. The CDR3 is 14 amino acids. J was trimmed by 6 bases and V by 7 bases; bases with no gene match: 12. CDR1 is SQVTM and CDR2 is ANQGSEA in the germline V gene. CDR3 in amino acids: CSALTGRGGNEQFF. The CDR3 DNA reads TGCAGCGCCTTGACAGGGCGAGGGGGCAATGAGCAGTTCTTC.

The V gene is TRBV2, the J gene TRBJ1-5; no definite D call. The V and J ends lost 3 bases and 5 bases respectively, with 8 bases between them. Germline lookup yields CDR1 SNHLY and CDR2 FYNNEI. The CDR3 is 13 amino acids. The CDR3 loop reads CASSDRSDQPQHF. CDR3 bases: TGTGCCAGCAGTGACAGGTCAGATCAGCCCCAGCATTTT.

This chain connects TRBV30 to TRBJ1-1; D is unclear. The germline V and J ends were trimmed by 8 bases and 1 base, with 14 bases remaining between them. The CDR3 length is 13 residues. Germline V CDR1 and CDR2: GTSNPN, SVGIG (reference sequence). The CDR3 coding sequence is TGTGCCCTCGTAGGAGTAGGGAACACTGAAGCTTTCTTT. It encodes CALVGVGNTEAFF.

The J gene is TRBJ1-4, the V gene TRBV12-3 or TRBV12-4, with D hard to call. The V end lost 7 bases, the J end lost 7 bases, and 7 bases lay between the germline ends. The CDR3 is made up of 11 amino acids. The DNA of the CDR3 is TGTGCCAGCACCAAAGGTGAAAAACTGTTTTTT. This gives the protein CASTKGEKLFF.

The chain carries TRBV3-1 (or the pseudogene TRBV3-2) and TRBJ2-7, with 9 bases matching TRBD2. J was trimmed by 0 bases and V by 4 bases; bases with no gene match: 7. Germline V gives CDR1 LGHDT, CDR2 YNNKEL (reference sequence). This CDR3 has 16 amino acids. This CDR3 reads CASSPPTSGHSYEQYF. DNA of the CDR3: TGTGCCAGCAGCCCTCCGACTAGCGGCCACTCCTACGAGCAGTACTTC.

This clone was seen a few times. This sequence joins TRBV21-1 and TRBJ1-1; TRBD1, the D gene given by the table, was not confirmed from the DNA. TRBV21-1 has pseudogene status. CDR3 length equals 16 residues. The CDR3 reads CASSNTGTGTCTEAFF. The DNA for the CDR3 is TGTGCCAGCAGCAATACCGGGACAGGGACGTGCACTGAAGCTTTCTTT.

This chain uses TRBV7-9 with TRBJ1-2; TRBD1 might be the D (6 bases). The CDR3 is 16 amino acids. Between the trimmed V and J ends, which lost 2 bases and 2 bases, there was a span of 15 bases. CDR1 SEHNR and CDR2 FQNEAQ come from the germline V gene (reference sequence). Here the CDR3 reads CASSLTGQYQNYGYTF. The CDR3 nucleotides read TGTGCCAGCAGCTTAACAGGGCAGTACCAAAACTATGGCTACACCTTC.

The chain uses TRBV6-1 and TRBJ2-2, with D hard to call. Germline lookup yields CDR1 MNHNS and CDR2 SASEGT. Deletions cut 1 base from V and 5 bases from J, with 14 bases between. The CDR3 totals 16 residues. CDR3 sequence (DNA): TGTGCCAGCAGTGAAGATCGGACCATTCGGACCGGGGAGCTGTTTTTT. It yields the protein CASSEDRTIRTGELFF.

The rearrangement joins TRBV7-6 to TRBJ1-3, with D possibly matching TRBD1 (5 bases). Germline V lookup: CDR1 SGHVS, CDR2 FNYEAQ. Trimming took 4 bases from V and 4 from J, leaving 14 bases between them. The CDR3 consists of 15 residues. The CDR3, as DNA: TGTGCCAGCAGCTCTGACGGGGCTTCGGGAAACACCATATATTTT. Amino acid sequence: CASSSDGASGNTIYF.

In its sample, this clone was seen a few times. The V call is TRBV5-4, the J call TRBJ2-7, with D unclear. Trimming removed 0 bases at V and 7 bases at J, with 11 bases between. The CDR3 is 13 amino acids. Germline CDR1 and CDR2: SGHNT and YYREEE (reference sequence). CDR3 in amino acids: CASSLGQSGEQYF. CDR3 coding DNA: TGTGCCAGCAGCTTGGGACAAAGTGGGGAGCAGTACTTC. Drawing the rest from reference TRBV5-4 and TRBJ2-7, the complete variable domain is ETGVTQSPTHLIKTRGQQVTLRCSSQSGHNTVSWYQQALGQGPQFIFQYYREEENGRGNFPPRFSGLQFPNYSSELNVNALELDDSALYLCASSLGQSGEQYFGPGTRLTVT.

The rearrangement links TRBV6-6 to TRBJ2-7, with 8 bases lining up with TRBD2. CDR3 length equals 15 residues. V was clipped by 0 bases and J by 2 bases; unmatched bases: 3. Germline V lookup: CDR1 MNHNY, CDR2 SVGAGI (reference sequence). This CDR3 is CASSYSVAGPYEQYF. CDR3 DNA sequence: TGTGCCAGCAGTTACTCTGTAGCGGGACCCTACGAGCAGTACTTC.

The chain employs TRBV29-1 and TRBJ2-1, with TRBD2 identical over 11 bases. CDR3 length: 15 residues. Germline V CDR1 and CDR2: SQVTM, ANQGSEA. The V gene end was trimmed by 6 bases and the J gene end by 8 bases; junction bases not matched to a gene: 12. The CDR3 region is CSVPGVAGGIDEQFF. In DNA, the CDR3 is TGCAGCGTCCCTGGGGTAGCGGGAGGGATCGATGAGCAGTTCTTC.

The chain carries TRBV7-8 and TRBJ1-1; weak D call: TRBD1 (5 bases). This CDR3 contains 13 residues. V was shortened by 4 bases and J by 6 bases, with 12 bases between the two germline ends. Germline-derived CDR1 and CDR2 are SGHVS and FQNEAQ. The CDR3 is CASSSGEGSEAFF. The CDR3 DNA is TGTGCCAGCAGCTCTGGGGAGGGGTCTGAAGCTTTCTTT.

The chain links TRBV11-2 to TRBJ1-5; D unresolved. The CDR3 is 13 amino acids. The germline gives CDR1 SGHAT, CDR2 FQNNGV. Trimming took 3 bases from V and 5 from J, leaving 8 bases between them. In DNA form, the CDR3 reads TGTGCCAGCAGCTTTTCTCCGGATCAGCCCCAGCATTTT. Residues: CASSFSPDQPQHF.

This chain links TRBV10-3 with TRBJ2-3; TRBD2 matches 10 bases. The CDR3 spans 15 residues. V lost 4 bases to trimming and J lost 3 bases; unmatched junction nucleotides: 4. CDR1 is ENHRY, CDR2 SYGVKD, per germline. This CDR3 reads CAISALAGETDTQYF. The CDR3 bases are TGTGCCATCAGTGCCCTAGCGGGAGAGACAGATACGCAGTATTTT.

The chain joins TRBV7-2 to TRBJ2-7; 9 positions match TRBD1. This CDR3 has 18 residues. The V gene's germline CDR1 is SGHTA and CDR2 FQGNSA. With V trimmed by 4 bases and J by 3 bases, 16 bases remained unmatched. CDR3 bases: TGTGCCAGCAGCTCAGGACAGGGGAACTCCCTACTCCGCTACGAGCAGTACTTC. Translating gives CASSSGQGNSLLRYEQYF.

The chain couples TRBV28 to TRBJ2-2; D not certain. Germline values: CDR1 MDHEN, CDR2 SYDVKM. V was cut by 6 bases and J by 0 bases, with 5 bases left in between. This CDR3 is built from 13 residues. The CDR3 DNA reads as TGTGCCAGCAGCTTTGCGAACACCGGGGAGCTGTTTTTT. It specifies CASSFANTGELFF.

This chain connects TRBV30 to TRBJ2-1; 11 bases map to TRBD1. CDR3 size: 13 residues. Germline V lookup: CDR1 GTSNPN, CDR2 SVGIG (reference sequence). The CDR3 protein is CAWDRGTYNEQFF. CDR3 nucleotide sequence: TGTGCTTGGGACAGGGGGACCTACAATGAGCAGTTCTTC.

V gene TRBV11-2 combines with J gene TRBJ1-4; TRBD1 agrees at 8 bases. CDR3 length equals 15 residues. The germline CDR1 and CDR2 sequences are SGHAT and FQNNGV. The trim removed 6 bases at V and 4 bases at J, leaving 7 bases unmatched. The CDR3 nucleotides are TGTGCCAGCAGTCTCACAGGACAGGGTAATGAAAAACTGTTTTTT. Encoded protein: CASSLTGQGNEKLFF.